Listed here are 16 T cell receptor beta chains from one sample, sequenced in a study of identical twins. TCRdb recomputed calls from the 5' RACE reads with MiXCR, one row per CDR3 protein. This table has some 760,000 distinct CDR3 sequences, about 20% appearing once. These same records also appear under a second study, on T cells expressing NK-cell markers.

Sequencing was carried out using PBMCs. The receptors shown here come from a woman younger than 30 in good health.

A few counts support this clonotype. The genes are TRBV20-1 and TRBJ2-1; 9 bases align to TRBD2. The CDR3 sequence is 14 residues long. Germline loops: CDR1 DFQATT, CDR2 SNEGSKA (reference sequence). The V gene end was trimmed by 2 bases and the J gene end by 8 bases; junction bases not matched to a gene: 7. CDR3 in DNA: TGCAGTGCTAGAAGGCTAGCGGGGAGGGATGAGCAGTTCTTC. It yields the protein CSARRLAGRDEQFF.

This sequence joins TRBV15 and TRBJ1-2; D possibly corresponds to TRBD1 (6 bases). From germline, CDR1 is LNHNV and CDR2 YYDKDF (reference sequence). Trimming pared 0 bases from V and 2 bases from J, leaving 13 bases between. The CDR3 consists of 16 residues. As DNA, the CDR3 is TGTGCCACCAGCAGAGATTTTAGGGGGTTGAACTATGGCTACACCTTC. It yields the protein CATSRDFRGLNYGYTF.

This clonotype was seen more than once but under ten times. As DNA, the CDR3 is TGCGCCAGCAGCCAGGACGACAGGGTCCAACAGTTCTTC. This codes for CASSQDDRVQQFF. The chain has TRBV4-3 and TRBJ2-1; 7 positions agree with TRBD1. CDR3 length: 13 amino acids. Germline V gives CDR1 LGHNA, CDR2 YSLEER. J gave up 13 bases and V 3 bases, and 9 bases lay outside the gene matches.

This clonotype was counted a few times. The rearrangement uses TRBV4-2 and TRBJ1-1; TRBD1 aligns across 7 bases. V trimming: 3 bases; J trimming: 10 bases; junction bases outside the gene matches: 5. Germline-derived CDR1 and CDR2 are LGHNA and YNFKEQ. CDR3 length: 12 residues. Here the CDR3 reads CASSHPQGTAFF. The CDR3 nucleotides read TGTGCCAGCAGCCACCCACAGGGGACAGCTTTCTTT.

V and J are TRBV20-1 and TRBJ2-2; 11 bases fit TRBD2. Germline V lookup: CDR1 DFQATT, CDR2 SNEGSKA (reference sequence). This CDR3 contains 16 residues. The V and J ends lost 3 bases and 1 base, in that order; junction bases with no gene match: 4. CDR3 loop: CSASIAGGGNTGELFF. DNA of the CDR3: TGCAGTGCTAGTATAGCGGGAGGGGGGAACACCGGGGAGCTGTTTTTT.

This clonotype was detected a few times. The chain couples TRBV7-9 to TRBJ1-2, with D hard to call. Trimming cost V 3 bases and J 1 base, with 6 bases left between them. Germline CDR1 SEHNR, CDR2 FQNEAQ (reference sequence). The CDR3 is 13 amino acids. CDR3 loop: CASSLSDNYGYTF. CDR3 in DNA: TGTGCCAGCAGCTTGTCAGATAACTATGGCTACACCTTC.

The gene calls are TRBV7-2 and TRBJ2-7; D perhaps matches TRBD1 (5 bases). V was trimmed by 3 bases and J by 6 bases, leaving 12 bases between them. Germline CDR1 is SGHTA and CDR2 is FQGNSA. This CDR3 is 13 amino acids long. The CDR3 sequence is CASSLKRGSEQYF. CDR3 in DNA: TGTGCCAGCAGCTTGAAAAGGGGAAGCGAGCAGTACTTC.

There are a few counts of this clonotype. The V and J genes are TRBV6-2 or TRBV6-3 and TRBJ2-5, with TRBD2 matching over 8 bases. CDR1 and CDR2 (germline): MNHEY, SVGEGT. V shed 5 bases, J shed 2 bases, and the junction held 7 bases outside the gene matches. The CDR3 extends over 15 amino acids. This chain's CDR3 is CASSPPASGQETQYF. DNA of the CDR3: TGTGCCAGCAGTCCCCCGGCTAGCGGGCAAGAGACCCAGTACTTC.

J is TRBJ1-3 and V is TRBV18; 12 nucleotides line up with TRBD1. Trimming took 2 bases from V and 0 from J; bases not matched to a gene: 2. CDR1 is KGHSH, CDR2 LQKENI, per germline. This CDR3 is built from 17 residues. Here the CDR3 DNA reads TGTGCCAGCTCACCAGTGGGACAGGGGGCCTCTGGAAACACCATATATTTT. Its protein is CASSPVGQGASGNTIYF.

This clonotype was picked up a small number of times. This chain joins TRBV27 and TRBJ2-3, with 9 bases matching TRBD2. The CDR3 totals 15 residues. The V gene end was trimmed by 4 bases and the J gene end by 2 bases; junction bases not matched to a gene: 4. CDR1 and CDR2 (germline): MNHEY, SMNVEV (reference sequence). Here the CDR3 reads CASSYSGGTTDTQYF. For the CDR3, the DNA is TGTGCCAGCAGTTACAGCGGGGGGACCACAGATACGCAGTATTTT.

This chain uses TRBV29-1 with TRBJ2-1, with TRBD2 matching 11 bases. The CDR3 is 17 residues long. With V trimmed by 3 bases and J by 1 base, 8 bases remained unmatched. Germline V gene lookup returns CDR1 SQVTM and CDR2 ANQGSEA. As DNA, the CDR3 is TGCAGCGTTGACTGGACTAGCGGGCGCAGTTCCTACAATGAGCAGTTCTTC. This sequence encodes CSVDWTSGRSSYNEQFF.

The chain joins TRBV20-1 to TRBJ1-2; TRBD1 aligns across 7 bases. Unmatched junction bases numbered 15, after V lost 6 bases and J lost 8 bases. The CDR3 sequence is 14 residues long. In germline, CDR1 is DFQATT, CDR2 SNEGSKA (reference sequence). The CDR3 region has the DNA TGCAGTGCCTCCGCCTTTACAGGGGAAAGCGGCTACACCTTC. Its protein is CSASAFTGESGYTF.

The chain's CDR3 is CASSLLGSYPHEQYF. The CDR3 DNA reads as TGTGCCAGCAGCCTCCTCGGGTCCTACCCCCACGAGCAGTACTTC. V is TRBV3-1 and J is TRBJ2-7; D gene unclear. Looked up from germline, CDR1 is LGHDT and CDR2 is YNNKEL (reference sequence). Between the trimmed V and J ends, which lost 4 bases and 5 bases, there was a span of 18 bases. The length of the CDR3 is 15 residues.

This clonotype has just one count. The genes are TRBV7-9 and TRBJ1-1; D not resolved. The CDR3 is 15 residues long. The germline gives CDR1 SEHNR, CDR2 FQNEAQ (reference sequence). Trimming removed 5 bases at V and 5 bases at J, with 18 bases between. The CDR3 loop is CASSLREGRGTEAFF. Written as DNA, the CDR3 is TGTGCCAGCAGCCTCCGGGAGGGCCGAGGGACTGAAGCTTTCTTT.

The gene calls are TRBV7-8 and TRBJ1-1, with D perhaps matching TRBD1 (6 bases). This CDR3 region has 16 residues. Trimming left V 2 bases short and J 0 bases short, with 13 bases between. Germline V CDR1 and CDR2: SGHVS, FQNEAQ. For the CDR3, the DNA is TGTGCCAGCAGCTTACTTGGACAGAGCATGAACACTGAAGCTTTCTTT. Its translation: CASSLLGQSMNTEAFF. The whole variable domain, remainder taken from reference TRBV7-8 and TRBJ1-1, is GAGVSQSPRYKVAKRGQDVALRCDPISGHVSLFWYQQALGQGPEFLTYFQNEAQLDKSGLPSDRFFAERPEGSVSTLKIQRTQQEDSAVYLCASSLLGQSMNTEAFFGQGTRLTVV.

This clonotype has ten or more counts. As DNA, the CDR3 is TGTGCCAGCAGCCTGAGGGGTGGTGAGCAGTTCTTC. Translated, it gives CASSLRGGEQFF. The rearrangement links TRBV14 to TRBJ2-1; D might be TRBD1 or TRBD2, each matching 5 bases. The CDR3 length is 12 residues. Germline V gives CDR1 SGHDN, CDR2 FVKESK. The V end was cut by 4 bases, the J end by 9 bases, with 10 bases between.